The 20 T cell receptor beta chains reported below all come from one sample, sequenced in a study of spatial heterogeneity in lung cancer. Time point noted: blood at routine non-recurrence follow-up after resection. Whole RNA came from tumor, nontumor lung or frozen PBMC and was sequenced without being sorted. From the 5' RACE reads, TCRdb called clonotypes with MiXCR, one entry per CDR3 protein. Of about 50,000 distinct CDR3 sequences listed, less than 9% are singletons. Sequenced material: PBMCs, taken at follow-up. The receptors stem from a female donor with early-stage non-small cell lung cancer.

This clonotype was observed at least ten times. This chain joins TRBV7-3 and TRBJ2-6; D ambiguous. V lost 2 bases, J lost 2 bases, and 7 bases lay in between. Germline loops: CDR1 SGHTA, CDR2 FQGTGA. CDR3 size: 15 residues. CDR3 nucleotides: TGTGCCAGCAGCTTACAAAAGGCTGGGGCCAACGTCCTGACTTTC. Translated, it gives CASSLQKAGANVLTF.

This clonotype appeared a few times. CDR3 protein: CASSTGQGGSPLHF. The DNA of the CDR3 is TGTGCCAGCAGCACCGGACAGGGAGGGTCACCCCTCCACTTT. The genes are TRBV7-3 and TRBJ1-6; 8 nucleotides match TRBD1. CDR1 and CDR2 from the germline V gene are SGHTA and FQGTGA. The V segment lost 5 bases and the J segment 10 bases; nucleotides outside the gene matches: 7. The CDR3 runs 14 residues.

This clonotype was seen a handful of times. The chain carries TRBV5-1 and TRBJ2-3; tentatively, D is TRBD2 (5 bases). This CDR3 is built from 16 residues. V lost 0 bases, J lost 3 bases, and 14 bases lay in between. Germline V lookup: CDR1 SGHRS, CDR2 YFSETQ. The CDR3 DNA is TGCGCCAGCAGCTTGGTTGCAGACTACCGAACAGATACGCAGTATTTT. Translated: CASSLVADYRTDTQYF.

The CDR3 region has the DNA TGTGCCAGCAGCTACCGGGAGCCGGAACGCTATGGCTACACCTTC. It yields the protein CASSYREPERYGYTF. This chain joins TRBV3-1 and TRBJ1-2; D is undetermined. Germline V gives CDR1 LGHDT, CDR2 YNNKEL (reference sequence). The CDR3 is 15 residues long. The ends were cut back, 5 bases at V and 4 bases at J, with 17 bases in the middle.

About this clonotype: A much larger clone sits a single nucleotide away, making a read error possible. This chain joins TRBV5-1 and TRBJ2-3; tentative D call: TRBD1 (6 bases). This CDR3 has 16 amino acids. Germline CDR1 is SGHRS and CDR2 is YFSETQ. CDR3 nucleotide sequence: TGCGCCAGGAGCTTAACAGATCCCAGGGGAACAGATACGCAGTATTTT. Translation gives CARSLTDPRGTDTQYF.

At least ten counts were recorded for this clonotype. The chain links TRBV2 to TRBJ1-4; D gene ambiguous. Per germline, CDR1 SNHLY and CDR2 FYNNEI. The V end lost 4 bases, the J end lost 8 bases, and 8 bases lay between the germline ends. The length of the CDR3 is 12 residues. CDR3 sequence (DNA): TGTGCCAGCAGTGTATTCGGGGAAAAACTGTTTTTT. It encodes CASSVFGEKLFF.

V and J are TRBV10-3 and TRBJ1-2; maybe TRBD1 (6 bases). From germline, CDR1 is ENHRY and CDR2 SYGVKD. Trimming took off 0 bases at V and 3 bases at J, with 8 bases between the two ends. The CDR3 sequence is 14 residues long. CDR3 loop: CAISESDSYYGYTF. CDR3 sequence (DNA): TGTGCCATCAGTGAGTCGGACAGTTACTATGGCTACACCTTC.

At least ten counts were recorded for this clonotype. The chain uses TRBV12-3 or TRBV12-4 and TRBJ1-6; D gene ambiguous. This CDR3 region has 12 residues. V was shortened by 3 bases and J by 10 bases, with 7 bases between the two germline ends. The chain's CDR3 is CASSFGGSPLHF. The CDR3 DNA sequence: TGTGCCAGCAGTTTTGGTGGGTCACCCCTCCACTTT.

The table lists this clonotype with many counts. This chain uses TRBV9 with TRBJ1-6; D is perhaps TRBD1 (5 bases). CDR1 SGDLS and CDR2 YYNGEE come from the germline V gene. Trimming removed 4 bases at V and 10 bases at J, with 27 bases between. This CDR3 is built from 18 residues. CDR3 nucleotides: TGTGCCAGCAGCTCTCCTGGCAGGGAGGCCGGGACTAGCTCACCCCTCCACTTT. Encoded protein: CASSSPGREAGTSSPLHF.

This clonotype was seen repeatedly, ten times or more. The V call is TRBV19, the J call TRBJ1-2; TRBD1 might be the D (5 bases). V lost 3 bases and J 6 bases, leaving 8 bases between the germline ends. Germline lookup yields CDR1 LNHDA and CDR2 SQIVND (reference sequence). CDR3 length equals 12 residues. The CDR3 here is CASSMKGDGYTF. The CDR3 coding sequence is TGTGCCAGTAGTATGAAAGGGGATGGCTACACCTTC.

This clonotype was counted only a few times. This sequence joins TRBV20-1 and TRBJ2-2, with TRBD2 matching over 8 bases. Germline V lookup: CDR1 DFQATT, CDR2 SNEGSKA (reference sequence). CDR3 length equals 14 residues. V dropped 8 bases and J dropped 6; count of bases not matched to a gene: 11. In DNA form, the CDR3 reads TGCAGTTCGTCCAGCGGGGGCACTGCCGGGGAGCTGTTTTTT. It codes for CSSSSGGTAGELFF.

This clonotype showed up many times. The chain carries TRBV7-2 and TRBJ1-2, with 9 bases aligning to TRBD1. This CDR3 spans 14 amino acids. J gave up 7 bases and V 5 bases, and 8 bases lay outside the gene matches. Germline V gene sequence: CDR1 SGHTA, CDR2 FQGNSA. The CDR3 protein is CASSRDRESLGYTF. CDR3 DNA: TGTGCCAGCAGCCGGGACAGGGAATCCCTTGGCTACACCTTC.

V is TRBV3-1 and J is TRBJ1-2; no clear D. Between the trimmed V and J ends, which lost 3 bases and 0 bases, there was a span of 11 bases. The CDR3 runs to 15 residues. Germline V CDR1 and CDR2: LGHDT, YNNKEL (reference sequence). The CDR3 nucleotides read TGTGCCAGCAGCCAGGCGGCAGCCGCTAACTATGGCTACACCTTC. Translated, it gives CASSQAAAANYGYTF. Variable domain in full (rest from reference TRBV3-1 and TRBJ1-2): DTAVSQTPKYLVTQMGNDKSIKCEQNLGHDTMYWYKQDSKKFLKIMFSYNNKELIINETVPNRFSPKSPDKAHLNLHINSLELGDSAVYFCASSQAAAANYGYTFGSGTRLTVV.

This clonotype was counted at least ten times. This chain connects TRBV14 to TRBJ1-5; 10 nucleotides agree with TRBD1. This CDR3 is 16 amino acids long. Trimming removed 9 bases from V and 1 base from J; junction bases left unmatched: 9. The germline V gene has CDR1 SGHDN and CDR2 FVKESK. The CDR3 sequence is CASTRDRGDSNQPQHF. Written as DNA, the CDR3 is TGTGCCAGTACCCGGGACAGGGGAGACAGCAATCAGCCCCAGCATTTT.

This clonotype was detected many times. This chain joins TRBV20-1 and TRBJ2-7; 13 nucleotides align to TRBD2. Germline V CDR1 and CDR2: DFQATT, SNEGSKA (reference sequence). The CDR3 is made up of 15 amino acids. Germline trimming cut 5 bases from V and 4 bases from J; bases unmatched to any gene: 8. CDR3 in amino acids: CSAELAGGQKYEQYF. CDR3 nucleotides: TGCAGTGCTGAACTAGCGGGGGGGCAAAAATACGAGCAGTACTTC.

The chain has TRBV5-6 and TRBJ1-2; TRBD1 aligns across 12 bases. The germline gives CDR1 SGHDT, CDR2 YYEEEE. The trim removed 0 bases at V and 5 bases at J, leaving 2 bases unmatched. This CDR3 has 15 residues. CDR3 sequence reads: CASSLAGQGAYGYTF. CDR3 DNA sequence: TGTGCCAGCAGCTTGGCGGGACAGGGGGCATATGGCTACACCTTC.

V gene TRBV6-6 combines with J gene TRBJ2-3, with 13 positions matching TRBD2. The CDR3 sequence is 17 residues long. Germline assignment: CDR1 MNHNY and CDR2 SVGAGI (reference sequence). J lost 1 base, V lost 0 bases, and 1 base had no gene match. Here the CDR3 DNA reads TGTGCCAGCAGTTACTCTGGACTAGCGGGGGGCACAGATACGCAGTATTTT. Its translation: CASSYSGLAGGTDTQYF.

This clonotype was counted only a few times. The chain combines TRBV19 with TRBJ1-5, with D maybe TRBD1 (6 bases). V was pared by 8 bases and J by 4 bases, with 12 bases between. Germline assignment: CDR1 LNHDA and CDR2 SQIVND (reference sequence). The CDR3 covers 13 residues. The CDR3 region is CASADRGNQPQHF. In nucleotides, the CDR3 is TGTGCCAGTGCGGACAGAGGGAATCAGCCCCAGCATTTT.

This clonotype was found a few times. The V gene is TRBV13, the J gene TRBJ2-5, with D tentatively TRBD2 (5 bases). Germline V gene lookup returns CDR1 PRHDT and CDR2 FYEKMQ (reference sequence). The CDR3 contains 14 residues. V gave up 2 bases and J gave up 3 bases, with 10 bases separating them. The CDR3 protein is CASSLRTFKETQYF. The CDR3 DNA sequence: TGTGCCAGCAGCTTAAGGACTTTCAAAGAGACCCAGTACTTC.

This clonotype was detected a few times. This rearrangement joins TRBV12-2 to TRBJ2-5; TRBD1, as called in the table, went unchecked against the DNA. TRBV12-2 is classified as a pseudogene. This CDR3 is 16 amino acids long. CDR3 sequence (DNA): TGTGCAAGTCGCTTTAGCGGGGGCGACGTCGGAGAGACCCAGTACTTC. The encoded protein is CASRFSGGDVGETQYF.